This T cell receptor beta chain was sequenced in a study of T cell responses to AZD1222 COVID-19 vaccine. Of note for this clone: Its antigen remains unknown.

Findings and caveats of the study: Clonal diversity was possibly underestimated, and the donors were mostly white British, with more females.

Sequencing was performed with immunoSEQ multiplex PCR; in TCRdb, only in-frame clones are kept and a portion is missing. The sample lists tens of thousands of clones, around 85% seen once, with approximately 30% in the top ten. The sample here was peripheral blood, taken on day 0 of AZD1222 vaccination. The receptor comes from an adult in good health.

DNA for the CDR3: TGCAGTGCTAGTGGCGTCGCGGCAACTAATGAAAAACTGTTTTTT. This codes for CSASGVAATNEKLFF. V and J are TRBV20-1 and TRBJ1-4; D ambiguous. V gave up 3 bases and J gave up 0 bases, with 11 bases separating them. Per germline, CDR1 DFQATT and CDR2 SNEGSKA (reference sequence). The CDR3 is made up of 15 amino acids.